This T cell receptor beta chain was captured in a study of cytomegalovirus exposure and HLA in healthy donors. Study observations and caveats: High sensitivity and specificity were reportedly achieved when the classifier diagnosed cytomegalovirus status. It is likely that the observed cluster of highly shared sequence variants was a sequencing artifact. TCR beta chains numbering roughly 150 were designated cytomegalovirus-associated. Prior analysis indicated that the majority of TCR beta V segments exhibited productivity approximately 87% or approximately 30% of the time.

It was with 60 Vbeta and 13 Jbeta primers that the PCR ran. Measured with immunoSEQ multiplex PCR; TCRdb has only the in-frame clones, and not every one. The repertoire has over 150,000 clones, about 80% of them found once; the top ten carry about 7%. Germline lookup yields CDR1 SGHTA and CDR2 FQGTGA. The J segment lost 11 bases and the V segment lost 4 bases, leaving 5 bases of the junction unmatched. CDR3 length equals 12 residues. There are a few counts of this clone. Its specificity is not known. The genes are TRBV7-3 and TRBJ1-1, with 9 bases identical to TRBD1. Material: PBMCs. The source is a man aged 25-45 years in good health and CMV-seropositive. The CDR3 DNA sequence: TGTGCCAGCAGCTCAGGGACAGGGCTTGCTTTCTTT. It translates to CASSSGTGLAFF.